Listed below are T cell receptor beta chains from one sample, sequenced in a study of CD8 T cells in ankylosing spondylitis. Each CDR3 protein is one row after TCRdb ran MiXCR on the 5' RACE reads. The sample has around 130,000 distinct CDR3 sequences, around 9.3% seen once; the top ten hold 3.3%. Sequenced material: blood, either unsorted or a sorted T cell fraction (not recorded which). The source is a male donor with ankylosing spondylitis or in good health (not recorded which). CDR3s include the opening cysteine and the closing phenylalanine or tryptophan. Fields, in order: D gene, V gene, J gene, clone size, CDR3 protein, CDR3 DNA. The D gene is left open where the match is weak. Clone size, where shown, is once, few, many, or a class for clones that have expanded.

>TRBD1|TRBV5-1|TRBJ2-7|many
CASSSTGGSYEQYF
TGCGCCAGCAGCTCGACAGGGGGCTCCTACGAGCAGTACTTC
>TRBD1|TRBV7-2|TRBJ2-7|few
CASSPKRGQGAYEQYF
TGTGCCAGCAGTCCGAAAAGGGGACAGGGAGCCTACGAGCAGTACTTC
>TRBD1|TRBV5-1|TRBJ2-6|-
CASSSDRGTGANVLTF
TGCGCCAGCAGCTCCGACAGGGGGACTGGGGCCAACGTCCTGACTTTC
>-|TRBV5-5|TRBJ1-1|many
CASSLAPGLNTEAFF
TGTGCCAGCAGCTTGGCCCCGGGACTCAACACTGAAGCTTTCTTT
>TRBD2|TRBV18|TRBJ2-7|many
CASSPASGSSYEQYF
TGTGCCAGCTCACCCGCTAGCGGGAGTTCCTACGAGCAGTACTTC
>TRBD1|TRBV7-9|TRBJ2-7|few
CASSSISDPGQTYEQYF
TGTGCCAGCAGCTCGATATCCGACCCGGGACAGACCTACGAGCAGTACTTC
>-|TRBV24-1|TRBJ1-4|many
CATNPILTNEKLFF
TGTGCCACCAACCCAATCTTGACTAATGAAAAACTGTTTTTT
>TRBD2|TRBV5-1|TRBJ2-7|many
CASSSRETSGSDEQYF
TGCGCCAGCAGCTCCCGGGAGACTAGCGGGAGTGATGAGCAGTACTTC
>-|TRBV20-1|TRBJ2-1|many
CSARLSSNEQFF
TGCAGTGCTAGACTTAGCAGCAATGAGCAGTTCTTC
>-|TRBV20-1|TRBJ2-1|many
CSSHVTRGHNEQFF
TGCAGTTCCCACGTGACGCGGGGCCACAATGAGCAGTTCTTC
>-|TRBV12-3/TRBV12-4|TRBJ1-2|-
CASRLQGNYGYTF
TGTGCCAGCAGGCTCCAGGGCAACTATGGCTACACCTTC
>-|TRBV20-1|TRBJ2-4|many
CSASLLAKNIQYF
TGCAGTGCTAGTCTTCTAGCCAAAAACATTCAGTACTTC
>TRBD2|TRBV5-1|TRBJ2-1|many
CASSLTSGYYNEQFF
TGCGCCAGCAGCTTGACTAGCGGCTACTACAATGAGCAGTTCTTC
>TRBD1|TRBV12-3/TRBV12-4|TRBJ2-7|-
CASSPRDRGYEQYF
TGTGCCAGCAGTCCCCGGGACAGGGGTTACGAGCAGTACTTC
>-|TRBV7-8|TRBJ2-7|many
CASTPGRLVTYEQYF
TGTGCCAGCACCCCGGGAAGACTAGTCACCTACGAGCAGTACTTC